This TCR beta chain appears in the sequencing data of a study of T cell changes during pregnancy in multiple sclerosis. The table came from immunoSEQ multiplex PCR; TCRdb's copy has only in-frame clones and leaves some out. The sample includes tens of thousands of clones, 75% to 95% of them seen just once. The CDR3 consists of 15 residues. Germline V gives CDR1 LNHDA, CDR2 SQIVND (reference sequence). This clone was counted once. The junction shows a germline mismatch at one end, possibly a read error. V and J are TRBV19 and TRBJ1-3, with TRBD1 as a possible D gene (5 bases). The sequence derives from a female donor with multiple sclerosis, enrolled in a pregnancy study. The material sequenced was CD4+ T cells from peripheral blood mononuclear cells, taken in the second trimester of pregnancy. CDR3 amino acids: CASSILPGTGNTIYF. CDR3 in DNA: TGTGCCAGTAGTATTCTGCCGGGGACTGGGAACACCATATATTTT.